The rows below give T cell receptor beta chains drawn from one sample of a study of ipilimumab plus nivolumab after autologous stem cell transplantation. Profiling relied on immunoSEQ multiplex PCR, and the TCRdb table lists in-frame clones only, not all of them. Of more than 20,000 clones listed, about three quarters are singletons. The sequenced sample was PBMCs, obtained in a trial of ipilimumab plus nivolumab as post-transplant consolidation. All receptors come from a male donor with diffuse large B-cell lymphoma. Both conserved end residues are part of each CDR3. Each record gives: D gene, J gene, clone size, V gene, CDR3 protein, CDR3 DNA. A D gene is named only where the DNA matches it firmly. Only some rows state a clone size, as once, few, many or a class for expanded clones.

>.|TRBJ2-3|.|TRBV5-1
CASSLVGSSSGADTQYF
TGCGCCAGCAGCTTGGTGGGCAGTTCCTCGGGCGCAGATACGCAGTATTTT
>.|TRBJ2-5|.|TRBV6-1
CASNKLPQETQYF
TGTGCCAGCAATAAACTACCTCAAGAGACCCAGTACTTC
>.|TRBJ1-1|.|TRBV13
CASSFAGFGTEAFF
TGTGCCAGCAGCTTCGCAGGGTTTGGCACTGAAGCTTTCTTT
>TRBD2|TRBJ2-5|once|TRBV7-8
CASSLARVAGGQETQYF
TGTGCCAGCAGCTTAGCGCGAGTAGCGGGGGGTCAAGAGACCCAGTACTTC
>.|TRBJ1-4|.|TRBV5-6
CASSLWLREKLFF
TGTGCCAGCAGCTTGTGGTTACGAGAAAAACTGTTTTTT
>.|TRBJ2-7|.|TRBV5-1
CASSPGTFYEQYF
TGCGCCAGCAGCCCCGGGACTTTCTACGAGCAGTACTTC
>.|TRBJ1-1|.|TRBV5-1
CASSLTQIGTEAFF
TGCGCCAGCAGCTTGACACAGATCGGCACTGAAGCTTTCTTT
>.|TRBJ2-7|.|TRBV5-6
CASSGGTPPSYEQYF
TGTGCCAGCAGCGGCGGGACACCACCCTCCTACGAGCAGTACTTC
>.|TRBJ1-6|.|TRBV18
CASSPDRPNSPLHF
TGTGCCAGCTCACCAGACCGGCCAAATTCACCCCTCCACTTT
>.|TRBJ2-7|.|TRBV5-1
CASSFGGPIYEQYF
TGCGCCAGCAGCTTTGGGGGGCCCATCTACGAGCAGTACTTC
>.|TRBJ2-2|.|TRBV7-6
CASSLRWGELFF
TGTGCCAGCAGCTTACGTTGGGGGGAGCTGTTTTTT
>TRBD1|TRBJ2-1|.|TRBV7-3
CASSSPGTVPLEQFF
TGTGCCAGCAGCTCCCCCGGGACAGTGCCCTTGGAGCAGTTCTTC
>TRBD2|TRBJ2-7|.|TRBV5-4
CASSSSGLAAPYEQYF
TGTGCCAGCAGCTCGTCGGGACTAGCGGCGCCTTACGAGCAGTACTTC
>.|TRBJ1-1|.|TRBV28
CASSLFRGEGTEAFF
TGTGCCAGCAGCCTTTTCAGGGGTGAAGGCACTGAAGCTTTCTTT
>.|TRBJ2-7|.|TRBV28
CASSPTAHYEQYF
TGTGCCAGCAGTCCGACGGCGCACTACGAGCAGTACTTC
>.|TRBJ2-7|.|TRBV9
CASTYDDGGSSYEQYF
TGTGCCAGCACCTATGACGACGGAGGAAGCTCCTACGAGCAGTACTTC
>.|TRBJ1-3|.|TRBV5-4
CASSLTSTGNTIYF
TGTGCCAGCAGCCTGACATCGACTGGAAACACCATATATTTT
>TRBD1|TRBJ2-3|few|TRBV5-5
CASSPPGQGSGDTQYF
TGTGCCAGCAGCCCGCCGGGACAGGGGTCCGGAGATACGCAGTATTTT
>TRBD2|TRBJ2-3|.|TRBV27
CASSSMIAGGPDTQYF
TGTGCCAGCAGTTCGATGATAGCGGGGGGGCCTGATACGCAGTATTTT
>.|TRBJ2-5|.|TRBV30
CAWSADLQETQYF
TGTGCCTGGAGTGCTGATCTCCAAGAGACCCAGTACTTC
>.|TRBJ1-2|.|TRBV6-1
CASSEGSGGFGGYTF
TGTGCCAGCAGTGAAGGGAGTGGGGGATTTGGTGGCTACACCTTC
>.|TRBJ2-7|.|TRBV6-5
CASSYSRGYEQYF
TGTGCCAGCAGTTACTCCAGGGGATACGAGCAGTACTTC
>.|TRBJ1-3|few|TRBV6-5
CASSYSEAISGNTIYF
TGTGCCAGCAGTTACTCAGAGGCGATCTCTGGAAACACCATATATTTT
>TRBD1|TRBJ2-5|.|TRBV18
CASSPGTGRETQYF
TGTGCCAGCTCACCGGGGACAGGACGAGAGACCCAGTACTTC
>.|TRBJ2-5|.|TRBV5-1
CASSPEAETQYF
TGCGCCAGCAGCCCGGAAGCGGAGACCCAGTACTTC
>TRBD2|TRBJ2-7|.|TRBV7-6
CASSLGTSGGMYF
TGTGCCAGCAGCTTAGGAACTAGCGGGGGTATGTACTTC
>TRBD1|TRBJ1-5|few|TRBV30
CAWSIGTGSQPQHF
TGTGCCTGGAGTATCGGGACAGGGAGTCAGCCCCAGCATTTT
>.|TRBJ2-5|once|TRBV7-6
CASSFNSRALIAETQYF
TGTGCCAGCAGCTTCAATAGCCGGGCTCTGATTGCGGAGACCCAGTACTTC
>.|TRBJ2-1|.|TRBV19
CASSIGAGPGDEQFF
TGTGCCAGTAGTATAGGAGCGGGGCCAGGGGATGAGCAGTTCTTC
>.|TRBJ1-2|.|TRBV7-1
CASTHGDPNYGYTF
TGTGCCAGCACCCACGGGGATCCTAACTATGGCTACACCTTC
>.|TRBJ2-3|.|TRBV9
CASSVGFTDTQYF
TGTGCCAGCAGCGTAGGCTTCACAGATACGCAGTATTTT
>.|TRBJ1-6|.|TRBV18
CASSPLVSSPLHF
TGTGCCAGCTCACCCCTCGTCAGTTCACCCCTCCACTTT
>.|TRBJ1-5|.|TRBV4-3
CASSQERGSNQPQHF
TGCGCCAGCAGCCAGGAGCGCGGATCCAATCAGCCCCAGCATTTT
>.|TRBJ1-1|.|TRBV2
CASRFLGAGVNTEAFF
TGTGCCAGCAGATTCCTGGGGGCAGGGGTGAACACTGAAGCTTTCTTT
>.|TRBJ2-3|.|TRBV11-2
CASSLGGAPRQYF
TGTGCCAGCAGCTTAGGAGGTGCCCCGAGGCAGTATTTT
>TRBD1|TRBJ1-5|.|TRBV15
CATSRGIGQGNQPQHF
TGTGCCACCAGCAGAGGTATCGGACAGGGCAATCAGCCCCAGCATTTT